This T cell receptor (beta chain) was observed in a study of beta chain features in type 1 diabetes (dated by TCRdb to about 2018). Regarding the research as a whole: No differences in mean age, gender distribution, total cell number or subset yield were found between patients and healthy donors. Regulatory and stem cell-like memory subsets were isolated from only 8 patients and roughly eight healthy donors, whereas naive and central memory subsets came from all 30 or so donors. In the study, recently diagnosed type 1 diabetes patients and matched healthy donors were compared on the TCRB repertoires of their sorted circulating CD4+ T cell subsets. A total of roughly 99,000,000 sorted cells were examined across all samples, and the number of cells per subset was strongly correlated with RNA yield.

This clone was observed a handful of times. The clone's antigen remains unknown. No qualities accompany the bases; no much larger clone lies one base away. The High Capacity cDNA Reverse Transcription Kit was used to reverse transcribe all of the isolated RNA, meaning that expressed TCRB transcripts were what got sequenced. Deep immunoSEQ sequencing was applied to naive, central memory and regulatory T cell samples, giving an average of roughly 3.5 million total reads per sample. Sorted cells were lysed in RLT buffer and RNA was extracted with DNase-treated RNeasy Micro or Mini kits, depending on cell number. Each cell subset was processed on its own to prevent cross-contamination, while patient and healthy donor samples were processed together. The immunoSEQ multiplex PCR was used to amplify TCRB sequences from cDNA, generating 87-bp fragments that spanned the CDR3 region. Sequencing of the amplicons was done on the Illumina HiSeq platform. As for the authors' bioinformatics: Synthetic template baselines were used to correct PCR bias computationally, reads within Hamming distance 2 were collapsed, and singletons that could not be merged were discarded. Reads were aligned against IMGT to assign V, D and J genes, CDR3 length and insertions or deletions at six rearrangement sites. Within each subset, clonotype counts were normalized to the number of sorted cells before true diversity and Gini coefficients were calculated with the tcR R package. The overlap coefficient, calculated on TCRB nucleotide sequences, was used to quantify repertoire sharing. As a proxy for the pre-selection repertoire, out-of-frame TCRB sequences from naive cells were analyzed. TCRdb retrieved this table from immuneACCESS and kept in-frame rearrangements only. Not all clones are present; in checked studies, unresolved V genes account for under half, and no reason is known for the remainder. V, J and clone size were drawn from that table, and D and trimming were deduced from the DNA. The sample table shows over 350,000 clones, and approximately 15% are seen once. The ten largest make up approximately 0.019% of the sample.

The CDR3 runs 13 residues from the cysteine to the phenylalanine. The entry retains the CDR3 DNA only, 39 bases that are in frame from base 1. Trimming takes 10 bases off V and 4 bases off J; junction bases not matched to a gene: 7. CDR1 and CDR2, per the germline V gene, are SNHLY and FYNNEI. The investigation overall reported the following: Because the HLA sub-analyses included only small numbers of individuals, any influence of HLA type on TCRB rearrangement was left unresolved. In all four CD4+ subsets, TCRB CDR3 length was moderately but significantly shorter in type 1 diabetes patients. Naive, central memory and regulatory TCRB repertoires appeared to be more alike among patients than among healthy donors. Fewer insertions and more nucleotide deletions at VDJ recombination sites were observed in patients with type 1 diabetes, implying thymic rearrangement abnormalities. Because cDNA was sequenced instead of genomic DNA, highly expressing activated cells could be over-represented, though the groups showed no difference in activation or CD3 levels. PCR may preferentially amplify shorter templates, but because patient and control samples were amplified and corrected together, any resulting skew would affect both groups equally.

Each donor gave one peripheral blood draw, roughly 110 mL on average, collected into heparinised tubes. Naive, central memory, regulatory and stem cell-like memory CD4+ T cells were sorted on a BD FACSAria II using a panel including CD45RO, CCR7, CD25, CD127, CD95 and CD27. A purity above 98% was achieved for all sorted populations. Right away, PBMCs were isolated by Lymphoprep density gradient centrifugation and were stained directly, with no culture step. So that batch effects would be minimized, each experiment stained and sorted samples in pairs, pairing one healthy donor with one patient. The source of this sequence is a woman aged 18 to 35 in good health. Sequencing was performed on naive CD4+ T cells from blood. Per the publication, the cell subset or site label means: true naive CD4+ T cells. Rearrangement joined TRBV2 to TRBJ1-5, and TRBD1 aligns with 7 junction nucleotides. The CDR3 here reads CAISGQSNQPQHF. The bases read TGTGCCATCTCGGGACAGAGTAATCAGCCCCAGCATTTT.